This TCR beta chain came from a study of T cell responses to AZD1222 COVID-19 vaccine (dated by TCRdb to the early 2020s). Regarding the complete study: A total of 233 trial participants underwent TCR sequencing, of whom 207 received two doses of AZD1222 and around 25 received two doses of the MenACWY control vaccine. Trial participants were enrolled by age into 18-55, 56-69 and 70-plus year subgroups, with about 150, 28 and 57 TCR-sequenced participants respectively. The paper as a whole reports these results and caveats: Spike-specific TCR breadth and depth rose significantly after two AZD1222 doses compared with day 0 and with MenACWY recipients. Because no day 14 peak-response samples were available, repertoires were characterized only after the peak T cell response. Nearly half of unique spike-specific TCRs reportedly recognized epitopes outside regions mutated in the B.1.351 and B.1.1.7 variants. The vaccine-associated CD4 TCRs covered the entire spike protein, and the dominant responses fell in regions 160-218 and 743-854. In the small 56-69-year group, the increase in depth fell short of significance, most likely because of low power. Participants were mostly white British, with more females than males. The authors suggested clonal diversity may have been underestimated. Only a handful of AZD1222 recipients were SARS-CoV-2 seropositive at baseline, limiting conclusions about previously exposed vaccinees.

CDR1 GTSNPN and CDR2 SVGIG are derived from the germline V gene (reference sequence). Reading from cysteine to phenylalanine, the CDR3 counts 13 amino acids. Of the read, only the CDR3 DNA is kept; its 39 bases are in frame from base 1. V sheds 0 bases and J sheds 4 bases, leaving 7 bases between their ends. The CDR3 regions of human TCRbeta chains were subjected to immunosequencing. Turning to the authors' computational methods: Repertoire TCRs were checked for matches against a reference library of SARS-CoV-2-specific TCRs that had been generated using the MIRA antigen-specificity platform. Breadth was defined as the fraction of unique TCRs that were SARS-CoV-2-associated. Depth was defined as the fraction of total T cells that were SARS-CoV-2-associated. Using the MIRA data, every spike-specific TCR was mapped to the spike region that the TCR reacted to and assigned to either a CD4 or a CD8 class. Log10-transformed breadth and depth values were compared by one-way ANOVA with Sidak's multiple comparisons tests. TCRdb holds this immuneACCESS table with in-frame rearrangements only. Some clones are missing; in checked studies, unresolved V genes explain under half, and the rest has no known cause. From that table come the V and J calls and clone size; the DNA was used to work out D and trimming. This sample comprises about 160,000 clones, 92% of them detected only once. The ten largest clones represent approximately 3.3% of the sample.

The sample's time point label is to be understood as: about 28 days (+/-7) after the second vaccine dose. AZD1222 recipients with second doses at about 4 weeks or about 12 weeks were pooled, because spike-specific TCR depth and breadth did not differ between schedules. Samples from vaccinated people were obtained from the UK trials COV001 and COV002, which included a single-blind randomized controlled phase 2/3 trial of AZD1222 (ChAdOx1 nCoV-19) in healthy adults. For TCRbeta chain sequencing, PBMC samples from trial participants were taken at day 0 and at day 28 after the second dose. Regarding this clone: It has no known antigen specificity. The sample holds no much larger clone one base away, and base qualities are not on file.

The input for sequencing was peripheral blood, taken 28 days after the second AZD1222 dose. The chain was built from TRBV30 and TRBJ2-1; the D region possibly corresponds to TRBD1 (5 bases align). The receptor comes from an adult who received the AZD1222 COVID-19 vaccine. The CDR3 region has the sequence CAWSVQAYNEQFF. Here is the DNA: TGTGCCTGGAGTGTACAGGCATACAATGAGCAGTTCTTC.